The 4 T cell receptor beta chains below all came from one sample that was sequenced in a study of T cell responses to AZD1222 COVID-19 vaccine. The method was immunoSEQ multiplex PCR; TCRdb's version includes in-frame clones alone and lacks a portion of them. The repertoire consists of 140,000 to 150,000 clones, with 80% to 90% occurring once and the leading ten covering over 7%. Sequencing was performed on peripheral blood, taken on day 0 of AZD1222 vaccination. The receptors stem from an adult in good health.

This chain uses TRBV4-1 with TRBJ1-1; no definite D call. V gave up 0 bases and J gave up 1 base, with 6 bases separating them. Germline V gives CDR1 MGHRA, CDR2 YSYEKL. The CDR3 has 14 residues. For the CDR3, the DNA is TGCGCCAGCAGCCAAGATCGCGGGAACACTGAAGCTTTCTTT. Residues: CASSQDRGNTEAFF.

The V call is TRBV7-9, the J call TRBJ1-1; D is unclear. This CDR3 spans 13 amino acids. V dropped 5 bases and J dropped 1 base, with 8 bases sitting between them. The germline gives CDR1 SEHNR, CDR2 FQNEAQ (reference sequence). This CDR3 is CASSIDRNTEAFF. The CDR3 DNA reads TGTGCCAGCAGCATTGACCGGAACACTGAAGCTTTCTTT. The whole variable domain, filled in from reference TRBV7-9 and TRBJ1-1, reads DTGVSQNPRHKITKRGQNVTFRCDPISEHNRLYWYRQTLGQGPEFLTYFQNEAQLEKSRLLSDRFSAERPKGSFSTLEIQRTEQGDSAMYLCASSIDRNTEAFFGQGTRLTVV.

V usage is TRBV27 and J usage is TRBJ1-3, with D perhaps TRBD1 (5 bases). V was clipped by 3 bases and J by 4 bases, with 10 bases between them. The CDR3 loop spans 14 amino acids. Germline V gene lookup returns CDR1 MNHEY and CDR2 SMNVEV (reference sequence). CDR3 DNA sequence: TGTGCCAGCAGTTTCCGGGCAGGGGGAAACACCATATATTTT. Its translation: CASSFRAGGNTIYF.

V gene TRBV5-1 combines with J gene TRBJ2-5; TRBD1 matches 7 bases. V shed 0 bases, J shed 3 bases, and the junction held 8 bases outside the gene matches. The CDR3 is 16 amino acids. CDR1 and CDR2 (germline): SGHRS, YFSETQ. CDR3 nucleotide sequence: TGCGCCAGCAGCTTGGGTGCGACAGGGTCGGAAGAGACCCAGTACTTC. It codes for CASSLGATGSEETQYF.